This T cell receptor beta chain was captured in a study of blood T cells in healthy people across ages. Broader study findings: Roughly linearly, TCR beta diversity per million T cells fell as age increased.

Primed by a sample-barcoded 5' primer and a J-beta primer mix, a second PCR proceeded for roughly 6 to 12 cycles. TCRdb redid the calling of the 5' RACE reads with MiXCR, one entry per CDR3 protein. The sample shows over 600,000 distinct CDR3 sequences, more than 35% of them seen only once. The germline CDR1 and CDR2 sequences are SGHVS and FQNEAQ. The CDR3 runs 15 residues. V trimming: 5 bases; J trimming: 6 bases; junction bases outside the gene matches: 9. About this clonotype itself: Its antigen is currently unknown.

This receptor was identified in an older man in good health. The sequenced sample consisted of blood. The V and J genes are TRBV7-8 and TRBJ2-3, with 9 positions matching TRBD2. Here the CDR3 reads CASSPMTSGWDTQYF. The CDR3 coding sequence is TGTGCCAGCAGCCCCATGACTAGCGGATGGGATACGCAGTATTTT.